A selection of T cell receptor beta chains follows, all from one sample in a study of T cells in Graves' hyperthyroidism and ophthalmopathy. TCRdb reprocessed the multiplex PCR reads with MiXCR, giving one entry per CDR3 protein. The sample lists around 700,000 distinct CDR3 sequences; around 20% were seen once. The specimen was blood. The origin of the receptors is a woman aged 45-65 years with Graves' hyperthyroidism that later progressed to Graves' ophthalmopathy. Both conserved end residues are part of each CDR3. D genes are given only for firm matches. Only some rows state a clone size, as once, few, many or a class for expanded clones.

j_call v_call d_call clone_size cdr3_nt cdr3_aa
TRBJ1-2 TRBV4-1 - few TGCGCCAGCAGCAGAAACCAGGGTGACATTAACTATGGCTACACCTTC CASSRNQGDINYGYTF
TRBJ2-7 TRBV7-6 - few TGTGCCAGCAGCTTAAGGGCGGCCTCCTACGAGCAGTACTTC CASSLRAASYEQYF
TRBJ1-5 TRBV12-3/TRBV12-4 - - TGTGCCAGCAGCTACGGGACGGACGTTTGGCCCCAGCATTTT CASSYGTDVWPQHF
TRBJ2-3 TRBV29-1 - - TGCAGCGCAGACCGGGACACAGGCACAGATACGCAGTATTTT CSADRDTGTDTQYF
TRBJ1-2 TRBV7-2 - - TGTGCCAGCAGCTTAGCCCCCTTTGAGGTTTATGGCTACACCTTC CASSLAPFEVYGYTF
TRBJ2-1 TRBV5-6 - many TGTGCCAGCAGCTTGGCCCCCATCCATGAGCAGTTCTTC CASSLAPIHEQFF
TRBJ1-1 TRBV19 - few TGTGCCAGTCGAGGGCGGAACACTGAAGCTTTCTTT CASRGRNTEAFF
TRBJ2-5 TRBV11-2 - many TGTGCCAGCAGCTTAGGGGATAGGACACAAGAGACCCAGTACTTC CASSLGDRTQETQYF
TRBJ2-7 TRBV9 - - TGTGCCAGCAGCGTGGGGGACGGAACCTACGAGCAGTACTTC CASSVGDGTYEQYF
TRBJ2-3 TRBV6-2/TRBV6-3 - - TGTGCCAGCAGTTACTCAGAAGTCACAGATACGCAGTATTTT CASSYSEVTDTQYF
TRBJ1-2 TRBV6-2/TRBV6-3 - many TGTGCCAGCAGAGACCCGGGACGACGCTCGAGCTATGGCTACACCTTC CASRDPGRRSSYGYTF
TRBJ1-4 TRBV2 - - TGTGCCACCAATGTAGTTCCGGCAACTAATGAAAAACTGTTTTTT CATNVVPATNEKLFF
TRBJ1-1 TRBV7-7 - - TGTGCTAGCAGCTTGGATTTCGACACTGAAGCTTTCTTT CASSLDFDTEAFF
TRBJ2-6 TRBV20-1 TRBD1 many TGCAGTGCTCCAGATCCCAGGGGGTGGTCTGGGGCCAACGTCCTGACTTTC CSAPDPRGWSGANVLTF
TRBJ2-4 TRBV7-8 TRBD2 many TGTGCCAGCAGCTTAAGGACTAGCGGGGAAAACATTCAGTACTTC CASSLRTSGENIQYF
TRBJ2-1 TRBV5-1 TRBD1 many TGCGCCAGCAGCTCCGGGACAGGTTTCTACAATGAGCAGTTCTTC CASSSGTGFYNEQFF
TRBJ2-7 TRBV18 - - TGTGCCAGCTCACCACTCCGGGACAACTCCTACGAGCAGTACTTC CASSPLRDNSYEQYF
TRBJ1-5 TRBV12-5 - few TGTGCTAGTGGTTTGGCGACCTTAGGGCAGCCCCAGCATTTT CASGLATLGQPQHF
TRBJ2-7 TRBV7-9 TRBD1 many TGTGCCAGCAGCTCCGACAGGGTTTACGAGCAGTACTTC CASSSDRVYEQYF
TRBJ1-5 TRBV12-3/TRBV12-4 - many TGTGCCAGCAGCCTGGACAGCGAAAATCAGCCCCAGCATTTT CASSLDSENQPQHF
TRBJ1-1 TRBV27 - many TGTGCCAGCAGTTTTCGCGGGGGTCCCAGCACTGAAGCTTTCTTT CASSFRGGPSTEAFF
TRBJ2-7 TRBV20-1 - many TGCAGTGCTTTCGAACAGACAGGCGGCTACGAGCAGTACTTC CSAFEQTGGYEQYF
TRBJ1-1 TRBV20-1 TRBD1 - TGCAGGGCCACAGGGGGAGCGACTGAAGCTTTCTTT CRATGGATEAFF
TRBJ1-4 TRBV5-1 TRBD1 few TGCGCCAGCAGGACCGGACAGGGGGCAACTAATGAAAAACTGTTTTTT CASRTGQGATNEKLFF
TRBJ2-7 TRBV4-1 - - TGCGCCAGCAGCCAAGTAGGACAGATCTACGAGCAGTACTTC CASSQVGQIYEQYF
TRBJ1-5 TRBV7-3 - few TGTGCCAGGGTTAAATCGGGGCGCGGTCAGCCCCAGCATTTT CARVKSGRGQPQHF
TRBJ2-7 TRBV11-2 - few TGTGCCAGCAGCTTAGACGGGGGTAGGGGGACCTACGAGCAGTACTTC CASSLDGGRGTYEQYF
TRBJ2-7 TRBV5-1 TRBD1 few TGCGCCAGCAGCTTCGGGACAGACGCCTACGAGCAGTACTTC CASSFGTDAYEQYF
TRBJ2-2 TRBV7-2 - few TGTGCCAGCAGCCCCTCCCGGGGGAGGGGGCCCAACACCGGGGAGCTGTTTTTT CASSPSRGRGPNTGELFF
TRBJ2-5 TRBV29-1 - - TGCAGCGTTGAAGGACGGACAGAGACCCAGTACTTC CSVEGRTETQYF
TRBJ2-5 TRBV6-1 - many TGTGCCAGCAGCAGTCGACCCCCGGGTGTAGGGACCCAGTACTTC CASSSRPPGVGTQYF
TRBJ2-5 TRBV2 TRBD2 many TGTGCCAGCAGCCTGACTAGCGGGGGGGCTGTGGAGACCCAGTACTTC CASSLTSGGAVETQYF
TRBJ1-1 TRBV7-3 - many TGTGCCAGCAGCTCGTCCCCCGCTATTCCTACACGGGGTGAAGCTTTCTTT CASSSSPAIPTRGEAFF
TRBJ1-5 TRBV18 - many TGTGCCAGCTCACCGGACAGCTTCAATCAGCCCCAGCATTTT CASSPDSFNQPQHF
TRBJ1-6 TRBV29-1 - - TGCAGCGTTCGGGACAACTCCTATAATTCACCCCTCCACTTT CSVRDNSYNSPLHF
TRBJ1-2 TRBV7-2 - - TGTGCCAGCAGCTTAGGGGACACTGGACTCTATGGCTACACCTTC CASSLGDTGLYGYTF
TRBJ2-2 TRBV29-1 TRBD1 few TGCAGCGTTGAACTGGACAGGGGCTACACCGGGGAGCTGTTTTTT CSVELDRGYTGELFF
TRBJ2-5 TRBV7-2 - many TGTGCCAGCAGTCCCGGGGCGAGGGGGAAGACCCAGTACTTC CASSPGARGKTQYF
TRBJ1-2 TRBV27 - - TGTGCCAGCAGTTTAGGCCCCCCGACAATTTTTAACTATGGCTACACCTTC CASSLGPPTIFNYGYTF
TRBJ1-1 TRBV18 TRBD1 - TGTGCCAGCTCAGGTTCGGGGACAGGTTTTCTGGAAGCTTTCTTT CASSGSGTGFLEAFF
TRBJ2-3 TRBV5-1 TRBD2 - TGTGCCAGCAGCCAAAGGCGGCGGGGGGGACGCTCTAGCACAGATACGCAGTATTTT CASSQRRRGGRSSTDTQYF
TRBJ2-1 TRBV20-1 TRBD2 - TGCAGTGCTAGCGGAGCGGGGCTTAGGGATGAGCAGTTCTTC CSASGAGLRDEQFF
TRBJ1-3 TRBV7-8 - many TGTGCCAGCAGCTTTCAGGAGCGCTCTGGAAACACCATATATTTT CASSFQERSGNTIYF
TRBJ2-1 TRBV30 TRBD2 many TGTGCCCGGGGGGGGAACTACAATGAGCAGTTCTTC CARGGNYNEQFF
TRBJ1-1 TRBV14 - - TGTGCCAGCAGCCCAGGACAGAGAATGAACACTGAAGCTTTCTTT CASSPGQRMNTEAFF
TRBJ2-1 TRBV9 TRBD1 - TGTGCCAGCAGCGTGGGTTCCGGGACAGGCATCAATGAGCAGTTCTTC CASSVGSGTGINEQFF
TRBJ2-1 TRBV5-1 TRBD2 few TGCGCCAGCAGCTTGGGAGCGGGGGGGCCTAACTCCTACAATGAGCAGTTCTTC CASSLGAGGPNSYNEQFF
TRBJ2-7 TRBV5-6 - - TGTGCCAGCAGCCAGGACTGGGACTACGAGCAGTACTTC CASSQDWDYEQYF